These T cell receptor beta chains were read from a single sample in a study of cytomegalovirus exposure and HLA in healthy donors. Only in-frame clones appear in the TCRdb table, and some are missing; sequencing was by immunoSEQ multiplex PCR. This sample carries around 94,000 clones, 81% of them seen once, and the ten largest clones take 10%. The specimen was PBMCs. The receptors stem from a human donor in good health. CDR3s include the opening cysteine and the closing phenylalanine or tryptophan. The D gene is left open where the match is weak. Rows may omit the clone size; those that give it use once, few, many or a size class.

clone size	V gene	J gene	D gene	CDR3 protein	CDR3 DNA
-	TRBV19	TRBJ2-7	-	CASSISAQPLNEQYF	TGTGCCAGTAGTATTTCGGCACAGCCTCTTAACGAGCAGTACTTC
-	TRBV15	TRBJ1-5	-	CATSRPRERGNQPQHF	TGTGCCACCAGCAGACCGCGGGAGCGCGGCAATCAGCCCCAGCATTTT
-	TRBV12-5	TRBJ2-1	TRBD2	CASGLWGGDNEQFF	TGTGCTAGTGGTTTGTGGGGGGGGGACAATGAGCAGTTCTTC
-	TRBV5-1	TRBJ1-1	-	CASMEEGTGTEAFF	TGCGCCAGCATGGAGGAGGGTACGGGCACTGAAGCTTTCTTT
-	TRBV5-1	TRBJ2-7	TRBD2	CASSSSSTSGVYEQYF	TGCGCCAGCAGCTCCTCCTCGACTAGCGGCGTCTACGAGCAGTACTTC
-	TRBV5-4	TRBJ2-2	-	CASSLEAGELFF	TGTGCCAGCAGCTTAGAAGCGGGGGAGCTGTTTTTT
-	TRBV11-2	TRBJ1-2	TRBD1	CASSRDSYGYTF	TGTGCCAGCAGCCGGGACAGCTATGGCTACACCTTC
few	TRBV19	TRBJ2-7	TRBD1	CASSMVTGQVKEQYF	TGTGCCAGTAGTATGGTGACGGGACAGGTCAAAGAGCAGTACTTC
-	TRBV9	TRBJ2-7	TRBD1	CASSPRDRGYEQYF	TGTGCCAGCAGCCCCCGGGACAGGGGCTACGAGCAGTACTTC
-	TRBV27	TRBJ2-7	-	CASRGQDYEQYF	TGTGCCAGCAGGGGCCAAGACTACGAGCAGTACTTC
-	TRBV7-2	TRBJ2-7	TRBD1	CASSLAPGQGYEQYF	TGTGCCAGCAGTTTAGCCCCGGGACAGGGCTACGAGCAGTACTTC
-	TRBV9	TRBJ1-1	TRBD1	CASSAPGQENTEAFF	TGTGCCAGCAGCGCCCCGGGACAGGAGAACACTGAAGCTTTCTTT
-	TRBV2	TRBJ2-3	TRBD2	CASSALAGADTQYF	TGTGCCAGCAGTGCACTAGCGGGGGCAGATACGCAGTATTTT
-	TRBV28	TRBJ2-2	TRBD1	CASSRDRGPNTGELFF	TGTGCCAGCAGTCGGGACAGGGGGCCGAACACCGGGGAGCTGTTTTTT
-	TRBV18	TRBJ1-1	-	CASSRSPEEAFF	TGTGCCAGCTCACGGTCCCCGGAGGAAGCTTTCTTT
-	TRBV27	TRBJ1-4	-	CASSPPDGGELFF	TGTGCCAGCAGTCCGCCGGACGGGGGGGAACTGTTTTTT
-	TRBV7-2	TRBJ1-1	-	CASSLEGRGTEAFF	TGTGCCAGCAGCTTAGAGGGCAGGGGCACTGAAGCTTTCTTT
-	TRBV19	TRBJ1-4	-	CASSTPPQFVMFF	TGTGCCAGTAGTACCCCCCCTCAGTTCGTAATGTTTTTT
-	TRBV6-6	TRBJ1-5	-	CASRSGGGPQHF	TGTGCCAGCAGGTCCGGAGGCGGGCCCCAGCATTTT
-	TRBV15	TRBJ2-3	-	CATSTSQGGITDTQYF	TGTGCCACCAGTACATCACAGGGGGGGATCACAGATACGCAGTATTTT
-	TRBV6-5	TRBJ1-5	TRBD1	CASSPDRGPNQPQHF	TGTGCCAGCAGCCCTGACAGGGGTCCCAATCAGCCCCAGCATTTT
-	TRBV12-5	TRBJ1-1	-	CASGLVPAGRENTEAFF	TGTGCTAGTGGTTTGGTCCCCGCCGGTCGGGAAAACACTGAAGCTTTCTTT